This TCR beta chain was retrieved from a study of control samples from healthy donors and cancer patients. There are 13 residues in the CDR3. In germline, CDR1 is MGHRA, CDR2 YSYEKL. With 0 bases removed from V and 6 bases from J, the gap between germline ends came to 6 bases. Profiled with immunoSEQ multiplex PCR; TCRdb holds only in-frame clones, not every one. Of 100,000 to 150,000 clones in the sample, around 93% were seen once. The TCR originated in a man aged 18 to 30 in good health. V and J are TRBV4-1 and TRBJ1-5; D call uncertain. Sequenced material: blood. CDR3 nucleotides: TGCGCCAGCAGCCAAGACGAAGGTCAGCCCCAGCATTTT. It specifies CASSQDEGQPQHF.